The T cell receptor (beta chain) under discussion was sequenced for a study of T cell responses to AZD1222 COVID-19 vaccine. Generated by immunoSEQ multiplex PCR, the TCRdb table keeps only in-frame clones and is missing some. The sample lists 150,000 to 200,000 clones; 88% were seen once. This CDR3 comprises 14 residues. The chain carries TRBV21-1 and TRBJ2-5; TRBD1, the table's D call, lacks a check against the DNA. TRBV21-1 represents a pseudogene. The sample consisted of peripheral blood, taken 28 days after the second AZD1222 dose. The source of this sequence is an adult who received the AZD1222 COVID-19 vaccine. In nucleotides, the CDR3 is TGTGCCAGCAGCCCCCAGGGACAACCAGAGACCCAGTACTTC. Protein: CASSPQGQPETQYF.